These 32 T cell receptor beta chains share one sample of origin, sequenced in a study of T cell responses to AZD1222 COVID-19 vaccine. Some clones are missing from TCRdb's copy, which holds only in-frame ones; the method was immunoSEQ multiplex PCR. The sample shows 140,000 or so clones, approximately 89% of them seen only once. The material sequenced was peripheral blood, taken on day 0 of AZD1222 vaccination. These receptors all come from an adult in good health.

The genes are TRBV5-1 and TRBJ2-1; TRBD2 agrees at 14 bases. CDR3 length: 19 amino acids. The V gene's germline CDR1 is SGHRS and CDR2 YFSETQ. V shed 1 base and J 8 bases; nucleotides not matched to a gene: 14. CDR3 amino acids: CASSLLTSGRALQGDEQFF. The CDR3 DNA follows: TGCGCCAGCAGCTTGTTGACTAGCGGGAGGGCCTTACAGGGAGATGAGCAGTTCTTC.

This clone was seen a handful of times. The genes are TRBV7-2 and TRBJ2-5; D is ambiguous. The V end was cut by 3 bases, the J end by 2 bases, with 16 bases between. CDR1 and CDR2 from the germline V gene are SGHTA and FQGNSA. The CDR3 consists of 16 residues. The chain's CDR3 is CASSFPAWIQQETQYF. Written as DNA, the CDR3 is TGTGCCAGCAGCTTCCCTGCCTGGATTCAACAAGAGACCCAGTACTTC.

The chain uses TRBV10-2 and TRBJ1-4, with D possibly TRBD1 on 6 matching bases. This CDR3 region has 16 residues. CDR1 is WSHSY, CDR2 SAAADI, per germline. Trimming stripped 0 bases from V and 4 bases from J, with 12 bases between. The CDR3 loop reads CASSESVRGRNEKLFF. CDR3 coding DNA: TGCGCCAGCAGTGAGTCGGTACGGGGGCGTAATGAAAAACTGTTTTTT.

The chain carries TRBV7-9 and TRBJ2-1; 9 bases match TRBD2. The germline V gene has CDR1 SEHNR and CDR2 FQNEAQ (reference sequence). V dropped 2 bases and J dropped 8; count of bases not matched to a gene: 10. This CDR3 is built from 16 residues. In DNA, the CDR3 is TGTGCCAGCAGCTTAAATAGGGTAGCGGGAGTGGATGAGCAGTTCTTC. This gives the protein CASSLNRVAGVDEQFF.

This chain links TRBV4-1 with TRBJ2-5; TRBD2 aligns across 8 bases. The germline gives CDR1 MGHRA, CDR2 YSYEKL. The CDR3 sequence is 15 residues long. J lost 1 base, V lost 1 base, and 2 bases had no gene match. The CDR3 loop reads CASSQALAVQETQYF. In DNA, the CDR3 is TGCGCCAGCAGCCAAGCACTAGCGGTCCAAGAGACCCAGTACTTC.

This clone was observed once. V and J are TRBV5-1 and TRBJ2-7; 15 bases line up with TRBD2. Trimming cost V 3 bases and J 5 bases; bases outside gene matches: 9. CDR3 length equals 17 residues. From germline, CDR1 is SGHRS and CDR2 YFSETQ. The CDR3, as DNA: TGCGCCAGCAGCTCCCTTGAGGGGACTAGCGGGAGGAACGAGCAGTACTTC. This gives the protein CASSSLEGTSGRNEQYF.

The chain combines TRBV7-8 with TRBJ2-7, with 9 nucleotides matching TRBD1. V gave up 4 bases and J gave up 3 bases; unmatched junction bases: 1. The germline CDR1 and CDR2 sequences are SGHVS and FQNEAQ. This CDR3 is built from 13 residues. As DNA, the CDR3 is TGTGCCAGCAGCTGGACAGGGGACTACGAGCAGTACTTC. As protein: CASSWTGDYEQYF.

The CDR3 sequence is CASSPEGAQYF. The CDR3 nucleotides are TGTGCCAGCTCACCCGAGGGGGCGCAGTACTTC. This sequence joins TRBV18 and TRBJ2-7; TRBD1 agrees at 7 bases. The V gene's germline CDR1 is KGHSH and CDR2 LQKENI. Trimming took 3 bases from V and 9 from J; bases not matched to a gene: 2. CDR3 length: 11 amino acids. Full variable domain (outside the CDR3, taken from reference TRBV18 and TRBJ2-7): NAGVMQNPRHLVRRRGQEARLRCSPMKGHSHVYWYRQLPEEGLKFMVYLQKENIIDESGMPKERFSAEFPKEGPSILRIQQVVRGDSAAYFCASSPEGAQYFGPGTRLTVT.

The chain recombines TRBV4-2 with TRBJ2-3; the D gene is possibly TRBD1 (6 bases). The CDR3 length is 15 residues. From germline, CDR1 is LGHNA and CDR2 YNFKEQ. The germline V and J ends were trimmed by 0 bases and 4 bases, with 11 bases remaining between them. CDR3 in amino acids: CASSQEWTAADTQYF. DNA for the CDR3: TGTGCCAGCAGCCAAGAATGGACAGCAGCAGATACGCAGTATTTT.

The V gene is TRBV2, the J gene TRBJ2-3, with 7 bases fitting TRBD2. Per germline, CDR1 SNHLY and CDR2 FYNNEI. The junction had 10 bases not matched to a gene; V was cut back by 8 bases and J by 2 bases. This CDR3 has 15 amino acids. The CDR3 protein is CASAGSLADTDTQYF. As DNA, the CDR3 is TGTGCCAGCGCGGGGAGCCTAGCGGACACAGATACGCAGTATTTT.

The chain couples TRBV11-2 to TRBJ2-3, with TRBD2 matching over 7 bases. The germline gives CDR1 SGHAT, CDR2 FQNNGV. The CDR3 sequence is 16 residues long. V shed 5 bases, J shed 3 bases, and the junction held 11 bases outside the gene matches. The CDR3 is CASSPRGSGHTDTQYF. DNA for the CDR3: TGTGCCAGCAGCCCCCGAGGTAGCGGGCATACAGATACGCAGTATTTT.

The chain links TRBV14 to TRBJ1-1, with a weak D call TRBD1 (5 bases). Looked up from germline, CDR1 is SGHDN and CDR2 is FVKESK. The CDR3 has 13 residues. Trimming pared 4 bases from V and 8 bases from J, leaving 14 bases between. The CDR3 DNA reads TGTGCCAGCAGCCCCTTCGAGGGGCTAGAAGCTTTCTTT. This codes for CASSPFEGLEAFF. The full variable domain, completed using reference TRBV14 and TRBJ1-1, is EAGVTQFPSHSVIEKGQTVTLRCDPISGHDNLYWYRRVMGKEIKFLLHFVKESKQDESGMPNNRFLAERTGGTYSTLKVQPAELEDSGVYFCASSPFEGLEAFFGQGTRLTVV.

V usage is TRBV11-2 and J usage is TRBJ1-6; no clear D gene. From germline, CDR1 is SGHAT and CDR2 FQNNGV. The V end lost 4 bases, the J end lost 10 bases, and 11 bases lay between the germline ends. The CDR3 has 13 amino acids. This chain's CDR3 is CASSSSRASPLHF. For the CDR3, the DNA is TGTGCCAGCAGCTCTTCGAGGGCCTCACCCCTCCACTTT.

Details on this clone: The identical CDR3 is also encoded by other nucleotide sequences in the sample. The chain is built from TRBV19 and TRBJ1-1; D is ambiguous. This CDR3 spans 13 amino acids. Germline V lookup: CDR1 LNHDA, CDR2 SQIVND (reference sequence). The germline V and J ends were trimmed by 1 base and 5 bases, with 8 bases remaining between them. Written as DNA, the CDR3 is TGTGCCAGTAGTATAGGCCGAGGGACTGAAGCTTTCTTT. This encodes CASSIGRGTEAFF.

This clone is a singleton in its sample. The rearrangement links TRBV21-1 to TRBJ1-3; the table gives TRBD1 as D, unverified against the DNA. TRBV21-1 is described as a pseudogene. This CDR3 comprises 18 residues. CDR3 coding DNA: TGTGCCAGCAGCAAAAGAGGGGGATGCGGGTGCTCTGGAAACACCATATATTTT. Translating it yields CASSKRGGCGCSGNTIYF.

The rearrangement links TRBV10-3 to TRBJ2-5; 8 nucleotides match TRBD2. The V gene end was trimmed by 5 bases and the J gene end by 3 bases; junction bases not matched to a gene: 5. The CDR3 runs to 14 residues. Germline CDR1 ENHRY, CDR2 SYGVKD. DNA for the CDR3: TGTGCCATCAGTCGAGCGGGGGCGGAAGAGACCCAGTACTTC. Its protein product is CAISRAGAEETQYF.

This chain connects TRBV14 to TRBJ2-7; possible D gene TRBD1, 5 bases. With 3 bases removed from V and 4 bases from J, the gap between germline ends came to 10 bases. The CDR3 extends over 13 amino acids. Looked up from germline, CDR1 is SGHDN and CDR2 is FVKESK. The CDR3 spells CASSQGPLYEQYF. CDR3 coding DNA: TGTGCCAGCAGCCAGGGGCCCTTATACGAGCAGTACTTC.

CDR3 in amino acids: CASVRKGNQPQHF. CDR3 nucleotide sequence: TGTGCCAGCGTCCGGAAGGGGAATCAGCCCCAGCATTTT. The genes are TRBV12-3 or TRBV12-4 and TRBJ1-5; D is perhaps TRBD1 (5 bases). The CDR3 has 13 residues. V lost 8 bases and J 4 bases, leaving 12 bases between the germline ends.

The J gene is TRBJ2-1, the V gene TRBV5-6; TRBD2 matches 10 bases. This CDR3 region has 16 residues. Germline CDR1 SGHDT, CDR2 YYEEEE. Trimming cost V 5 bases and J 4 bases; bases outside gene matches: 9. The CDR3 region has the DNA TGTGCCAGCAGTCCCCCCTCTAGCGGGGGTTACAATGAGCAGTTCTTC. Its protein product is CASSPPSSGGYNEQFF.

V and J are TRBV7-9 and TRBJ2-1; 7 bases align to TRBD1. Germline values: CDR1 SEHNR, CDR2 FQNEAQ (reference sequence). The V gene end was trimmed by 1 base and the J gene end by 4 bases; junction bases not matched to a gene: 4. CDR3 size: 15 residues. The CDR3 nucleotides read TGTGCCAGCAGCTTAGGGGACAGTGCATACAATGAGCAGTTCTTC. It encodes CASSLGDSAYNEQFF.

The J gene is TRBJ2-3, the V gene TRBV29-1, with TRBD2 matching over 14 bases. The CDR3 spans 14 residues. In germline, CDR1 is SQVTM, CDR2 ANQGSEA. Germline trimming cut 6 bases from V and 5 bases from J; bases unmatched to any gene: 4. CDR3 sequence: CSVTSGGARDTQYF. The CDR3 DNA reads as TGCAGCGTGACTAGCGGGGGGGCTAGAGATACGCAGTATTTT.

The chain links TRBV14 to TRBJ1-1; D possibly corresponds to TRBD1 (5 bases). The germline V gene encodes CDR1 SGHDN and CDR2 FVKESK. V dropped 1 base and J dropped 5 bases, with 14 bases sitting between them. The CDR3 is 15 residues long. This CDR3 is CASSQVWDPRTEAFF. CDR3 bases: TGTGCCAGCAGCCAAGTGTGGGACCCGAGAACTGAAGCTTTCTTT.

The chain recombines TRBV5-5 with TRBJ1-2; no clear D gene. CDR1 SGHKS and CDR2 YYEKEE come from the germline V gene (reference sequence). Trimming left V 2 bases short and J 6 bases short, with 14 bases between. The CDR3 consists of 14 residues. Here the CDR3 DNA reads TGTGCCAGCAGCTTCTTGGAGGGCCGGGATGGCTACACCTTC. Encoded protein: CASSFLEGRDGYTF. Full variable domain (remainder filled in from reference TRBV5-5 and TRBJ1-2): DAGVTQSPTHLIKTRGQQVTLRCSPISGHKSVSWYQQVLGQGPQFIFQYYEKEERGRGNFPDRFSARQFPNYSSELNVNALLLGDSALYLCASSFLEGRDGYTFGSGTRLTVV.

V is TRBV19 and J is TRBJ1-6; D is uncertain. Between the trimmed V and J ends, which lost 4 bases and 14 bases, there was a span of 15 bases. The germline V gene has CDR1 LNHDA and CDR2 SQIVND (reference sequence). The CDR3 totals 13 residues. CDR3 bases: TGTGCCAGTAGTAAATACGCTACTCTATCCCTCCACTTT. Encoded protein: CASSKYATLSLHF.

This clone has just one count. V is TRBV29-1 and J is TRBJ1-3, with D unresolved. The CDR3 extends over 15 amino acids. Trimming stripped 0 bases from V and 1 base from J, with 10 bases between. Germline V gives CDR1 SQVTM, CDR2 ANQGSEA. CDR3 sequence (DNA): TGCAGCGTTGAAGATCACGGGGAATCTGGAAACACCATATATTTT. Its protein is CSVEDHGESGNTIYF.

This clone was counted only a few times. This chain links TRBV9 with TRBJ2-3; 9 positions match TRBD2. The CDR3 runs 15 residues. Germline lookup yields CDR1 SGDLS and CDR2 YYNGEE. V dropped 4 bases and J dropped 6; count of bases not matched to a gene: 9. The CDR3 loop is CASSPQGGGVDTQYF. The DNA of the CDR3 is TGTGCCAGCAGCCCCCAGGGCGGGGGGGTCGATACGCAGTATTTT.

This sequence joins TRBV7-2 and TRBJ1-2, with D uncertain. The CDR3 contains 14 residues. Deletions cut 1 base from V and 5 bases from J, with 11 bases between. CDR1 SGHTA and CDR2 FQGNSA come from the germline V gene. This CDR3 reads CASSLGTASYGYTF. For the CDR3, the DNA is TGTGCCAGCAGCTTAGGGACCGCATCGTATGGCTACACCTTC.

The chain joins TRBV12-3 or TRBV12-4 to TRBJ1-5; no reliable D call. The CDR3 loop spans 12 amino acids. Trimming removed 6 bases from V and 3 bases from J, with 6 bases in between. This chain's CDR3 is CASRGPNQPQHF. The DNA of the CDR3 is TGTGCCAGCAGGGGTCCCAATCAGCCCCAGCATTTT.

The chain has TRBV28 and TRBJ1-5; D ambiguous. Trimming took 4 bases from V and 2 from J, leaving 12 bases between them. In germline, CDR1 is MDHEN, CDR2 SYDVKM. The CDR3 runs 15 residues. As DNA, the CDR3 is TGTGCCAGCAGTTACTCAGGAGGTCGCAATCAGCCCCAGCATTTT. Its translation: CASSYSGGRNQPQHF.

The chain has TRBV15 and TRBJ2-7, with D maybe TRBD1 (5 bases). CDR3 length: 16 amino acids. Germline V gene data show CDR1 as LNHNV and CDR2 as YYDKDF (reference sequence). Trimming pared 0 bases from V and 0 bases from J, leaving 12 bases between. The CDR3 spells CATSRDGGAFSYEQYF. The CDR3 DNA sequence: TGTGCCACCAGCAGAGATGGTGGGGCATTCTCCTACGAGCAGTACTTC.

The CDR3 is CASSLASPTDTQYF. CDR3 nucleotides: TGTGCCAGCAGCTTAGCCAGCCCCACAGATACGCAGTATTTT. The rearrangement uses TRBV11-2 and TRBJ2-3; unclear D gene. Trimming stripped 1 base from V and 2 bases from J, with 7 bases between. From germline, CDR1 is SGHAT and CDR2 FQNNGV. This CDR3 is 14 amino acids long.

The gene calls are TRBV5-1 and TRBJ2-5; possibly TRBD1 or TRBD2 for D (5 bases each). Germline CDR1 SGHRS, CDR2 YFSETQ. This CDR3 has 16 residues. Trimming cost V 1 base and J 5 bases, with 18 bases left between them. CDR3 amino acids: CASSLLGGGDVETQYF. The CDR3, as DNA: TGCGCCAGCAGCTTGCTTGGAGGTGGGGACGTGGAGACCCAGTACTTC.